This record covers a single T cell receptor beta chain. TCRdb reprocessed the PCR reads via MiXCR and lists one record per CDR3 protein. This table has roughly 93,000 distinct CDR3 sequences, around 50% appearing once. V was clipped by 0 bases and J by 5 bases, with 20 bases between them. Germline CDR1 is SGHRS and CDR2 is YFSETQ. CDR3 length: 17 residues. These data originate in a study of CDR3 diversity in severe acne. This sequence joins TRBV5-1 and TRBJ2-5; D tentatively fits TRBD1 or TRBD2 (5 bases each). The sample consisted of blood. This receptor was taken from a male donor with severe acne vulgaris. CDR3 amino acids: CASSLGTDKLGPETQYF. The CDR3 region has the DNA TGCGCCAGCAGCTTGGGGACCGATAAGTTGGGACCGGAGACCCAGTACTTC. Using reference TRBV5-1 and TRBJ2-5 for the parts outside the CDR3, the full variable domain is KAGVTQTPRYLIKTRGQQVTLSCSPISGHRSVSWYQQTPGQGLQFLFEYFSETQRNKGNFPGRFSGRQFSNSRSEMNVSTLELGDSALYLCASSLGTDKLGPETQYFGPGTRLLVL.